This T cell receptor (beta chain) was recovered during a study of metastatic and nonmetastatic thyroid tumors. Patients were all untreated before their thyroid surgery. This clone has just a few counts. V was shortened by 8 bases and J by 4 bases, with 5 bases between the two germline ends. Germline V gives CDR1 MNHNS, CDR2 SASEGT. The CDR3 consists of 10 residues. TCRdb re-called the PCR reads via MiXCR. This sample has roughly 32,000 clones, with 7.4% found just once. What was sequenced was blood. The clonotype comes from a female donor with papillary thyroid cancer or a benign thyroid nodule (not recorded which). Some clones in this sample may be carry-over from other donors' samples. The V and J genes are TRBV6-1 and TRBJ2-5; D might be TRBD1 or TRBD2, each matching 5 bases. CDR3 sequence reads: CASGGETQYF. Here the CDR3 DNA reads TGTGCCAGCGGGGGAGAGACCCAGTACTTC.